This T cell receptor (beta chain) is from a study of blood T cell repertoires in COVID-19. TCRdb's table, derived via immunoSEQ multiplex PCR, lists solely in-frame clones and lacks some. Here the sample spans 200,000 to 250,000 clones, roughly 80% being singletons. This CDR3 comprises 14 residues. Looked up from germline, CDR1 is DFQATT and CDR2 is SNEGSKA (reference sequence). Trimming took off 3 bases at V and 4 bases at J, with 10 bases between the two ends. This clonotype was sampled from a woman aged 18-29 years with acute or convalescent COVID-19. The chain links TRBV20-1 to TRBJ1-6; the D is unclear. Input material: peripheral blood. CDR3 region: CSASPRHYNSPLHF. The CDR3 region has the DNA TGCAGTGCTAGTCCCCGACATTATAATTCACCCCTCCACTTT.